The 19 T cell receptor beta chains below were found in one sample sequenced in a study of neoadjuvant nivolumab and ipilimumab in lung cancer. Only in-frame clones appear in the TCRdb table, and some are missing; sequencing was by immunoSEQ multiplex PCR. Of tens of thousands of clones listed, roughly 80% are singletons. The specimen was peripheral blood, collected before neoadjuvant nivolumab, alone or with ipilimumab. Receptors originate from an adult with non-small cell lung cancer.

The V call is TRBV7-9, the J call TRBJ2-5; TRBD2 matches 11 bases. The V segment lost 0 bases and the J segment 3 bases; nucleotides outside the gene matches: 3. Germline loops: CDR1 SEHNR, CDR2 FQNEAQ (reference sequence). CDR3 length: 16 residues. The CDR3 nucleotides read TGTGCCAGCAGCTTAGCACTAGCGGGGGAAAAAGAGACCCAGTACTTC. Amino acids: CASSLALAGEKETQYF.

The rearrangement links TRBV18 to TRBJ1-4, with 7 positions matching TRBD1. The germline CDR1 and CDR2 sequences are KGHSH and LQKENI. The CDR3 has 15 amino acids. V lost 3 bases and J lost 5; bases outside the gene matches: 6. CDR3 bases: TGTGCCAGCTCACCTTCCGGGACAGAGAATGAAAAACTGTTTTTT. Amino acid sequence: CASSPSGTENEKLFF.

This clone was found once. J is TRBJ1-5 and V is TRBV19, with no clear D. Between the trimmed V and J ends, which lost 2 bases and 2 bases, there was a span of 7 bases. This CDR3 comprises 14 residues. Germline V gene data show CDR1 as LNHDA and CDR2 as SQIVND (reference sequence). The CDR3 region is CASSILSGNQPQHF. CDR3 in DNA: TGTGCCAGTAGTATACTCTCAGGCAATCAGCCCCAGCATTTT.

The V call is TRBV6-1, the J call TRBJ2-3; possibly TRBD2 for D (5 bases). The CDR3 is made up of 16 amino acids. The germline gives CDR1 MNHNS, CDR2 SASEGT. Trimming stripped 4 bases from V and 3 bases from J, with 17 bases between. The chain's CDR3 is CASSVPLDSLTDTQYF. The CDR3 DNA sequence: TGTGCCAGCAGTGTCCCCTTGGACTCACTAACAGATACGCAGTATTTT.

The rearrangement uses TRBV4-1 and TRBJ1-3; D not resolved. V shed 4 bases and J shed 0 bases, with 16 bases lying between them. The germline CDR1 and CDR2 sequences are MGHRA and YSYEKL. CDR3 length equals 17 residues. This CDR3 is CASSLPRTGSSGNTIYF. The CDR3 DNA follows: TGCGCCAGCAGCCTTCCTCGGACGGGAAGCTCTGGAAACACCATATATTTT.

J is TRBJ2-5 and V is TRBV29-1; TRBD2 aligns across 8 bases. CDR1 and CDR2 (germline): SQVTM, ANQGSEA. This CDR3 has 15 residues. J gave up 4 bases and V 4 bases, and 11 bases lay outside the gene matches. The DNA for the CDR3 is TGCAGCGTTGTCTCTCGGGGGGGCCAATTAGAGACCCAGTACTTC. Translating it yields CSVVSRGGQLETQYF.

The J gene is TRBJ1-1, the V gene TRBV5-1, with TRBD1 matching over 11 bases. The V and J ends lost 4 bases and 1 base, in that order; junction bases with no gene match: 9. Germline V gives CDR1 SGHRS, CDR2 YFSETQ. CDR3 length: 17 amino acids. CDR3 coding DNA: TGCGCCAGCAGCCCAGGACAGGGGGCAGGTTCGAACACTGAAGCTTTCTTT. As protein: CASSPGQGAGSNTEAFF. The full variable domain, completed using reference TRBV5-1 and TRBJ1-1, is KAGVTQTPRYLIKTRGQQVTLSCSPISGHRSVSWYQQTPGQGLQFLFEYFSETQRNKGNFPGRFSGRQFSNSRSEMNVSTLELGDSALYLCASSPGQGAGSNTEAFFGQGTRLTVV.

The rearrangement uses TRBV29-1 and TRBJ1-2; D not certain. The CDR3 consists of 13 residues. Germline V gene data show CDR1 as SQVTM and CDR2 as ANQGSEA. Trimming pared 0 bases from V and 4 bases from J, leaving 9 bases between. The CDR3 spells CSVEDERSYGYTF. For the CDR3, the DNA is TGCAGCGTTGAAGATGAAAGGTCCTATGGCTACACCTTC.

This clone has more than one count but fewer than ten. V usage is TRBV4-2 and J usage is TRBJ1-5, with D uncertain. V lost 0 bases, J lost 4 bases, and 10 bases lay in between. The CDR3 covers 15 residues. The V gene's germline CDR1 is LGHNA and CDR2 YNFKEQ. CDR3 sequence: CASSQDGGGNQPQHF. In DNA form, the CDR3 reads TGTGCCAGCAGCCAAGACGGAGGAGGGAATCAGCCCCAGCATTTT.

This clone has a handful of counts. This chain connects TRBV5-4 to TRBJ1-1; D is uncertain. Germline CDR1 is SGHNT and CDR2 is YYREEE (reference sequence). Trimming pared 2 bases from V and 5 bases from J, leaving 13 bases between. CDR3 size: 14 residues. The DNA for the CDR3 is TGTGCCAGCAGCTTCGGGCGGATGTTAACTGAAGCTTTCTTT. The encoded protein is CASSFGRMLTEAFF.

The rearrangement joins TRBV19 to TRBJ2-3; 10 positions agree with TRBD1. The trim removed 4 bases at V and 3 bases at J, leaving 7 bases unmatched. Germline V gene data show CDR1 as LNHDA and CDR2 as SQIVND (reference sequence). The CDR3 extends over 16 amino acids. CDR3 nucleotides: TGTGCCAGTAGTACCCCAAGGGACAGGGGAACAGATACGCAGTATTTT. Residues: CASSTPRDRGTDTQYF.

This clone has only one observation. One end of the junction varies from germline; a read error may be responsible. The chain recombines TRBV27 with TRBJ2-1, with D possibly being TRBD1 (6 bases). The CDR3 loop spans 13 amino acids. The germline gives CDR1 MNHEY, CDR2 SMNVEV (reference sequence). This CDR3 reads CASRLQGLGEQFF. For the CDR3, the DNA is TGTGCCAGCCGTTTACAGGGTCTTGGCGAGCAGTTCTTC.

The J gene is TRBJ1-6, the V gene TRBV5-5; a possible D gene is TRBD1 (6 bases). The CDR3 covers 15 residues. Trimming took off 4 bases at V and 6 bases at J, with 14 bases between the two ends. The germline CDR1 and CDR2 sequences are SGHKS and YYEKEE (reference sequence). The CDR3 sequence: CASSLGGTTNSPLHF. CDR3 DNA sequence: TGTGCCAGCAGCCTTGGGGGGACAACTAATTCACCCCTCCACTTT.

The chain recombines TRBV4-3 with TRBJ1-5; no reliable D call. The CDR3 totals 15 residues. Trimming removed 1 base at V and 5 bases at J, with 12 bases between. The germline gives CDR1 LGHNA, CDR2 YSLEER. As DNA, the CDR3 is TGCGCCAGCAGCCAAGTTTTGACACCAGATCAGCCCCAGCATTTT. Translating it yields CASSQVLTPDQPQHF.

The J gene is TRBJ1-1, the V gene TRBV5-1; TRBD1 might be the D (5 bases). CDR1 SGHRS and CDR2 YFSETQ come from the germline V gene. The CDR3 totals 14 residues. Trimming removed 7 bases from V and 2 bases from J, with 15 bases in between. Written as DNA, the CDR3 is TGCGCCAGCCGAACAGGAATGGGCAACACTGAAGCTTTCTTT. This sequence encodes CASRTGMGNTEAFF.

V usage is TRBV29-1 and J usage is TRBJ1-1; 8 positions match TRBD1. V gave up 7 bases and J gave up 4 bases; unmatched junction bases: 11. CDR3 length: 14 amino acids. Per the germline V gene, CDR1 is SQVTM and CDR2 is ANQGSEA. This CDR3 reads CSADGQGGGTEAFF. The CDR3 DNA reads TGCAGCGCCGATGGACAGGGAGGGGGCACTGAAGCTTTCTTT.

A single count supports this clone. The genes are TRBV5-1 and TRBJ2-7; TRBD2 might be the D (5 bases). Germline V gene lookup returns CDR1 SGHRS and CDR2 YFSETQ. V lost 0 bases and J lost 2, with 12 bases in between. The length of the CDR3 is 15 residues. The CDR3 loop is CASSLVGMSPYEQYF. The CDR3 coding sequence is TGCGCCAGCAGCTTGGTCGGGATGTCCCCCTACGAGCAGTACTTC.

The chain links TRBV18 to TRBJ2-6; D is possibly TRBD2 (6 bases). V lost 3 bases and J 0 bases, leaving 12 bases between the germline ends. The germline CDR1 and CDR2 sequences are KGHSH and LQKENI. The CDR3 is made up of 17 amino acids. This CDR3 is CASSPGGPASGANVLTF. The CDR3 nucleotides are TGTGCCAGCTCACCCGGAGGGCCGGCCTCTGGGGCCAACGTCCTGACTTTC.

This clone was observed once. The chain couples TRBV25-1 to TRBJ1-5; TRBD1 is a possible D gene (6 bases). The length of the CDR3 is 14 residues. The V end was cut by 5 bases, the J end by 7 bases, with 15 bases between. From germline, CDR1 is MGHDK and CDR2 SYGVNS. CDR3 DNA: TGTGCCAGCAGTCAAACAGGGAGGAGCCAGCCCCAGCATTTT. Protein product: CASSQTGRSQPQHF.